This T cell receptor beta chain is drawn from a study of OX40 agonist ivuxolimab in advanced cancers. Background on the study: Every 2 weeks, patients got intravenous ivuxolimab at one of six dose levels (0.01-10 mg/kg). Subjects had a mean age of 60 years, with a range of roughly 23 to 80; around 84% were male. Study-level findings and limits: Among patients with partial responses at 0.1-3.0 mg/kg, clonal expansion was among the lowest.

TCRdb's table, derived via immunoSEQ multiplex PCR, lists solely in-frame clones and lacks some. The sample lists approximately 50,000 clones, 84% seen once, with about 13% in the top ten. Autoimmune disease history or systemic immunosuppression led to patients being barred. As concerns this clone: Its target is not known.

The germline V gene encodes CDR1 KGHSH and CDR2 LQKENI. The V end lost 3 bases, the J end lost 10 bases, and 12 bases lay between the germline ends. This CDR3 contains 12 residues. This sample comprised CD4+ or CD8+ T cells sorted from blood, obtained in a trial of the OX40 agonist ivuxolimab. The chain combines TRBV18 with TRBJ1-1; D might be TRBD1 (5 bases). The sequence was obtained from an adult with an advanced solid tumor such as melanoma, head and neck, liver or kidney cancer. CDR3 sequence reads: CASSPLGGTAFF. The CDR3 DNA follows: TGTGCCAGCTCACCCTTAGGTGGGACAGCTTTCTTT.